This TCR beta chain was sequenced during a study of blood T cell repertoires in COVID-19. Across the study: Samples taken during acute and convalescent COVID-19 were collected in the United States, Italy and Spain.

This clone has only one observation. The table came from immunoSEQ multiplex PCR; TCRdb's copy has only in-frame clones and leaves some out. This table has about 360,000 clones, 81% appearing once. Trimming pared 3 bases from V and 5 bases from J, leaving 11 bases between. CDR1 is SGHRS and CDR2 is YFSETQ in the germline V gene. The CDR3 is 14 amino acids. The clonotype comes from a human donor with acute or convalescent COVID-19. The donor label of this sample is uncertain. Sequencing used peripheral blood. The chain recombines TRBV5-1 with TRBJ1-4; D is ambiguous. This CDR3 reads CASSSGNQNEKLFF. The CDR3 bases are TGCGCCAGCAGCTCCGGGAATCAAAATGAAAAACTGTTTTTT.